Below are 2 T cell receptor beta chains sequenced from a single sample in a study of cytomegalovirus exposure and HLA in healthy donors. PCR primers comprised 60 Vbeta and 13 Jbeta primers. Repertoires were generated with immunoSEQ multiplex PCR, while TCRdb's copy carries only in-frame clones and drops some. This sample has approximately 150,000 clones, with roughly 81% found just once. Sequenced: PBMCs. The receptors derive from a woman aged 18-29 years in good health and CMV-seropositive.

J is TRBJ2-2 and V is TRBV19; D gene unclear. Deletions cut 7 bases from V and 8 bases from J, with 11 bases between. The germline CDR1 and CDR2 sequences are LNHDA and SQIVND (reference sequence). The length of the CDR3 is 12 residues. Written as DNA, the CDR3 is TGTGCCAGTAACCAGAACATTGGGGAGCTGTTTTTT. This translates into CASNQNIGELFF.

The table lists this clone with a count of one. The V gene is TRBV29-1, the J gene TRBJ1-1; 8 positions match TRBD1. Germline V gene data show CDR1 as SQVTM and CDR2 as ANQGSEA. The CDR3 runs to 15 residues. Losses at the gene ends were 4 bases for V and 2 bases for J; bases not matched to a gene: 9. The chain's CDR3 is CSVAGGAFPNTEAFF. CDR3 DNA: TGCAGCGTTGCAGGGGGCGCCTTTCCTAACACTGAAGCTTTCTTT.